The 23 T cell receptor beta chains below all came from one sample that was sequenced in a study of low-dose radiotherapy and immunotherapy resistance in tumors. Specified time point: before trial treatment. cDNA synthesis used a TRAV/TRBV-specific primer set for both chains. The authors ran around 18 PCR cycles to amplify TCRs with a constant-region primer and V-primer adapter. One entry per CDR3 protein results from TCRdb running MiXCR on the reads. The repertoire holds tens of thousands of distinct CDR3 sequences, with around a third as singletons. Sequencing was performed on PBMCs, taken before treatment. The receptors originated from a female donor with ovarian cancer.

CDR3 DNA: TGTGCCAGCAGGGGGACTAGCGGGAGACTCTATGAGCAGTTCTTC. Amino acids: CASRGTSGRLYEQFF. This rearrangement joins TRBV6-5 to TRBJ2-1, with TRBD2 matching over 14 bases. V lost 6 bases to trimming and J lost 8 bases; unmatched junction nucleotides: 6. CDR1 is MNHEY, CDR2 SVGAGI, per germline. CDR3 size: 15 residues.

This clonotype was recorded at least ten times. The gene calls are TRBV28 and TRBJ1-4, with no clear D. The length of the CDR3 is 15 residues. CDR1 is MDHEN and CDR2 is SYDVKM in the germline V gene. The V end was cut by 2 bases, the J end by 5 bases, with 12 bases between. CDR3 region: CASSLGGPINEKLFF. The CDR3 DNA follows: TGTGCCAGCAGTTTAGGCGGTCCAATCAATGAAAAACTGTTTTTT.

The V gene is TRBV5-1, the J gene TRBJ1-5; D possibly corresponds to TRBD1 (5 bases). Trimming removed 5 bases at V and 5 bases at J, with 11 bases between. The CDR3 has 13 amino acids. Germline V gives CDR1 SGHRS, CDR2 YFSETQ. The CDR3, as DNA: TGCGCCAGCAGTTGGGGGACGGATCAGCCCCAGCATTTT. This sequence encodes CASSWGTDQPQHF. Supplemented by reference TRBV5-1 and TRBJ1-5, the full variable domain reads KAGVTQTPRYLIKTRGQQVTLSCSPISGHRSVSWYQQTPGQGLQFLFEYFSETQRNKGNFPGRFSGRQFSNSRSEMNVSTLELGDSALYLCASSWGTDQPQHFGDGTRLSIL.

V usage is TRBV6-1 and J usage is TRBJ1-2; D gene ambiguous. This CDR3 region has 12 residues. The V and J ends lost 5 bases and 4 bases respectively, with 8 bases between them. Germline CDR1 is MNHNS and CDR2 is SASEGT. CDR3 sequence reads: CASSSRSYGYTF. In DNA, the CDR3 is TGTGCCAGCAGTAGCCGGTCCTATGGCTACACCTTC.

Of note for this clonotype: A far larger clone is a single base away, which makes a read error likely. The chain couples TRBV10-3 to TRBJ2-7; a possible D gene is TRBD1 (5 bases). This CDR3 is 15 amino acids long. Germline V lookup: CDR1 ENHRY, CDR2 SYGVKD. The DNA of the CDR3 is TGTGCCATCAGCGAGTCGTCTGACAGACTCGATGAGCAGTACTTC. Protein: CAISESSDRLDEQYF.

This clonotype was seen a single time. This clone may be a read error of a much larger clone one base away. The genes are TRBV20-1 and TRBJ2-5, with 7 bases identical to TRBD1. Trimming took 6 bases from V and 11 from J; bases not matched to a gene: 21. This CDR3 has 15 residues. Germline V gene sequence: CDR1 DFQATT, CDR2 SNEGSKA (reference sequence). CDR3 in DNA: TGCAGTGCCACTACAGGGGCCGACCCCTACAATGAGCAGTACTTC. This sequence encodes CSATTGADPYNEQYF.

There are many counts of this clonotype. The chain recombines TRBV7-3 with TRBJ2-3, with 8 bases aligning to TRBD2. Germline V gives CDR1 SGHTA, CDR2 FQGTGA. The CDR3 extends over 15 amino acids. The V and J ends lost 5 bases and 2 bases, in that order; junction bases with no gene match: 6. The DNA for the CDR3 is TGTGCCAGCAGCGTTACTAGCGGATACACAGATACGCAGTATTTT. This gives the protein CASSVTSGYTDTQYF.

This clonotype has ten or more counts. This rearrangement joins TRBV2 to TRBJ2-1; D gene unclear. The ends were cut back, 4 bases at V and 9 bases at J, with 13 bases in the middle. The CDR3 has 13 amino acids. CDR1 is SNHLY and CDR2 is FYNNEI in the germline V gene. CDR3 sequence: CASSVLPSGEQFF. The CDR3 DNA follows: TGTGCCAGCAGTGTTCTGCCCTCGGGTGAGCAGTTCTTC.

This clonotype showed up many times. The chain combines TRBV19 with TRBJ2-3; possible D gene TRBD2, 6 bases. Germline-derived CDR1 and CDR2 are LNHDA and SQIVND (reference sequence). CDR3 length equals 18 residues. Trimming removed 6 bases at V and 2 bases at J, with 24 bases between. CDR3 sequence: CASSRGWAVSSLTDTQYF. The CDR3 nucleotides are TGTGCCAGTAGCCGGGGGTGGGCAGTCAGCTCCCTCACAGATACGCAGTATTTT.

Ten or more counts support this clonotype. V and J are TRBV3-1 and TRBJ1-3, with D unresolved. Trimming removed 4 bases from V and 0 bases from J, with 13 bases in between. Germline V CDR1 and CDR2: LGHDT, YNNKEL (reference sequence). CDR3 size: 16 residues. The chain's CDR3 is CASSPYRRGSGNTIYF. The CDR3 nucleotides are TGTGCCAGCAGCCCTTATCGCCGAGGCTCTGGAAACACCATATATTTT.

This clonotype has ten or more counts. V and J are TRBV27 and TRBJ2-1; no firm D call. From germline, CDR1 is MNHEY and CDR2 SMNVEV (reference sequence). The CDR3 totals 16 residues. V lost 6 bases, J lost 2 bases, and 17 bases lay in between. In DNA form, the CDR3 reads TGTGCCAGCAGCACAACGGTAGGGTGGGCCTACAATGAGCAGTTCTTC. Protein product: CASSTTVGWAYNEQFF.

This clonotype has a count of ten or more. For the CDR3, the DNA is TGCGCCAGCAGCTTGCTAGCGGTAGCGAACACCGGGGAGCTGTTTTTT. Translating it yields CASSLLAVANTGELFF. The chain combines TRBV5-1 with TRBJ2-2; 7 bases agree with TRBD2. The CDR3 totals 16 residues. Germline V gene lookup returns CDR1 SGHRS and CDR2 YFSETQ. J lost 0 bases, V lost 1 base, and 3 bases had no gene match.

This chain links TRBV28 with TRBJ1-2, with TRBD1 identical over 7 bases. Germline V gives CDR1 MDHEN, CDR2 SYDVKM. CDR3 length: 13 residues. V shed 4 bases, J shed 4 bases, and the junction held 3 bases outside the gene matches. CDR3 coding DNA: TGTGCCAGCAGTTCGGGACAGCCCTATGGCTACACCTTC. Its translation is CASSSGQPYGYTF.

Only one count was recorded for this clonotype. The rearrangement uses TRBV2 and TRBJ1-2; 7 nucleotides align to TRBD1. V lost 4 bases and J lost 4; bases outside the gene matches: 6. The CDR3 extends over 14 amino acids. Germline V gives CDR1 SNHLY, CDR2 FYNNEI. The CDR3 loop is CASSAEGAGYGYTF. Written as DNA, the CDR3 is TGTGCCAGCAGTGCGGAGGGGGCGGGCTATGGCTACACCTTC. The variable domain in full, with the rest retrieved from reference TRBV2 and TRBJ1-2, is EPEVTQTPSHQVTQMGQEVILRCVPISNHLYFYWYRQILGQKVEFLVSFYNNEISEKSEIFDDQFSVERPDGSNFTLKIRSTKLEDSAMYFCASSAEGAGYGYTFGSGTRLTVV.

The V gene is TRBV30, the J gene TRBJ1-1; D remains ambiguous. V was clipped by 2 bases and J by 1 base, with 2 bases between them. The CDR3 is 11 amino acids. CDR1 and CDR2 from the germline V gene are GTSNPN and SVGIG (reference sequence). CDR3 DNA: TGTGCCTGGAGTAGGAACACTGAAGCTTTCTTT. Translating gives CAWSRNTEAFF.

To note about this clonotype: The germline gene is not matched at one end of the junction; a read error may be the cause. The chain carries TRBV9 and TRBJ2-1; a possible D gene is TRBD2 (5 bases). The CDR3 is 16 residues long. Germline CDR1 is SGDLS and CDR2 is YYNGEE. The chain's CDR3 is CASSLLLEGTYNELFF. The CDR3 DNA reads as TGTGCCAGCAGCTTACTCCTAGAGGGCACCTACAATGAGCTGTTCTTC.

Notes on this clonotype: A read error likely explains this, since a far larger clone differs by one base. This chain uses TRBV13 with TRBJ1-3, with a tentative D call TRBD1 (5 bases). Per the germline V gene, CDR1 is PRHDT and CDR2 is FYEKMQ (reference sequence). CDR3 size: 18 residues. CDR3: CVSSLTGTFISSGNTIYF. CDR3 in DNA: TGTGTCAGCAGCCTCACCGGGACCTTTATCAGCTCTGGAAACACCATATATTTT.

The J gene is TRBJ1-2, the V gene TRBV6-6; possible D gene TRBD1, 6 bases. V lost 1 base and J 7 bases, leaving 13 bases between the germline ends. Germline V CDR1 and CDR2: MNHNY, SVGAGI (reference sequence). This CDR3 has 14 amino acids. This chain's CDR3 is CASSYLSQGSGYTF. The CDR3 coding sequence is TGTGCCAGCAGTTACTTATCCCAGGGGTCTGGCTACACCTTC.

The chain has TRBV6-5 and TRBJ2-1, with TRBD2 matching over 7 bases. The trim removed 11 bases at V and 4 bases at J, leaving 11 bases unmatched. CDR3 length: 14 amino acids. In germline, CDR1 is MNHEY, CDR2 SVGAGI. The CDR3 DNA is TGTGCCGCACGGGCGGCGGGAGAGTACAATGAGCAGTTCTTC. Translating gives CAARAAGEYNEQFF.

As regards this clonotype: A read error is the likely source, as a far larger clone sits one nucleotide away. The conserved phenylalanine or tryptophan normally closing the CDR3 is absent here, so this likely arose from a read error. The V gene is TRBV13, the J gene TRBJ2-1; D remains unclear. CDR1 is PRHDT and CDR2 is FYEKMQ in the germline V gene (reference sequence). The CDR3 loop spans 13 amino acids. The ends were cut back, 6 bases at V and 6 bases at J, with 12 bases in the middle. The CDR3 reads CASSRRPVNEQFC. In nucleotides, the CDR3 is TGTGCCAGCAGTCGCCGACCCGTCAATGAGCAGTTCTGC.

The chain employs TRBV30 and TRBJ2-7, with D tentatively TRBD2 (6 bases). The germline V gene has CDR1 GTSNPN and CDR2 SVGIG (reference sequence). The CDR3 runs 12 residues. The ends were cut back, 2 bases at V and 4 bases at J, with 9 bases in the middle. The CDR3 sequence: CAWSRGGYEQYF. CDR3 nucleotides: TGTGCCTGGAGTCGTGGGGGGTACGAGCAGTACTTC. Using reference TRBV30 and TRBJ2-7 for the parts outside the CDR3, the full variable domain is SQTIHQWPATLVQPVGSPLSLECTVEGTSNPNLYWYRQAAGRGLQLLFYSVGIGQISSEVPQNLSASRPQDRQFILSSKKLLLSDSGFYLCAWSRGGYEQYFGPGTRLTVT.

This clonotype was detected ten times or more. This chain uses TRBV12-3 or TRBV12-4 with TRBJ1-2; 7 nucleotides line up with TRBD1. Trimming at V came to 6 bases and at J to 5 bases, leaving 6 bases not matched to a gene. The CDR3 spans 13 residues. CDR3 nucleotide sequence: TGTGCCAGCAGAGACAGGGTAGGGTATGGCTACACCTTC. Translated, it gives CASRDRVGYGYTF.

CDR3 in amino acids: CASSVSYEQYF. DNA of the CDR3: TGTGCCAGCAGTGTATCCTACGAGCAGTACTTC. The V call is TRBV6-1, the J call TRBJ2-7, with D unresolved. V was clipped by 4 bases and J by 1 base, with 2 bases between them. The germline V gene has CDR1 MNHNS and CDR2 SASEGT. This CDR3 is built from 11 residues.